The 8 T cell receptor beta chains listed next were all sequenced from one sample in a study of T cell repertoires in cytomegalovirus infection. Their antigens remain unidentified. A single record per CDR3 protein comes from TCRdb applying MiXCR to the reads. Among about 920,000 distinct CDR3 sequences, about a third were seen once, and the ten largest hold roughly 12%. The sequenced sample was cultured CD8+ T cells from PBMCs, obtained from culture after CMV antigen stimulation. The receptors come from a human donor in good health (CMV status not recorded). Some clones in this sample may be carry-over from other donors' samples.

This clonotype was seen only a few times. This sequence joins TRBV6-5 and TRBJ2-7, with D perhaps assigned TRBD1 or TRBD2 (5 bases each). This CDR3 is built from 13 residues. The V end lost 0 bases, the J end lost 7 bases, and 10 bases lay between the germline ends. Germline V CDR1 and CDR2: MNHEY, SVGAGI. This CDR3 reads CASSYSRGWEQYV. In nucleotides, the CDR3 is TGTGCCAGCAGTTACTCGAGGGGTTGGGAGCAGTACGTC.

The count of this clonotype is one. The CDR3, as DNA: TGCAGCGTTGATCTAGGGCCGGGAGACAGGGGGGCGAAAGAGACCCAGTACTTC. It is translated as CSVDLGPGDRGAKETQYF. J is TRBJ2-5 and V is TRBV29-1; 9 bases are a match to TRBD1. This CDR3 comprises 18 residues. V lost 3 bases and J lost 3; bases outside the gene matches: 17. Germline V gene sequence: CDR1 SQVTM, CDR2 ANQGSEA. Drawing the rest from reference TRBV29-1 and TRBJ2-5, the complete variable domain is SAVISQKPSRDICQRGTSLTIQCQVDSQVTMMFWYRQQPGQSLTLIATANQGSEATYESGFVIDKFPISRPNLTFSTLTVSNMSPEDSSIYLCSVDLGPGDRGAKETQYFGPGTRLLVL.

The rearrangement joins TRBV19 to TRBJ2-3, with 10 bases aligning to TRBD2. There are 15 residues in the CDR3. The junction had 7 bases not matched to a gene; V was cut back by 6 bases and J by 4 bases. CDR1 is LNHDA, CDR2 SQIVND, per germline (reference sequence). This CDR3 reads CASRERGGLADTQYF. CDR3 DNA: TGTGCCAGTAGAGAGCGGGGGGGCCTCGCAGATACGCAGTATTTT. The full variable domain, rest sourced from reference TRBV19 and TRBJ2-3, is DGGITQSPKYLFRKEGQNVTLSCEQNLNHDAMYWYRQDPGQGLRLIYYSQIVNDFQKGDIAEGYSVSREKKESFPLTVTSAQKNPTAFYLCASRERGGLADTQYFGPGTRLTVL.

Only a few counts were recorded for this clonotype. J is TRBJ2-7 and V is TRBV27, with D tentatively TRBD2 (6 bases). CDR1 MNHEY and CDR2 SMNVEV come from the germline V gene (reference sequence). This CDR3 spans 13 amino acids. V lost 5 bases and J lost 12, with 20 bases in between. CDR3 residues: CASSPSGEDPLYV. In DNA form, the CDR3 reads TGTGCCAGCAGTCCCTCGGGGGAGGACCCATTGTACGTC.

This clonotype occurred a few times. At one end, the junction sequence differs from germline, possibly due to a read error. The chain employs TRBV7-6 and TRBJ1-3; D gene ambiguous. The CDR3 sequence is 15 residues long. The germline gives CDR1 SGHVS, CDR2 FNYEAQ. The CDR3 bases are TGTGCTAGCAGTTTAGACTTGGCCATCGGAAACACCATATATTTT. It is translated as CASSLDLAIGNTIYF.

DNA of the CDR3: TGTGCCAGTAGCCCGAGTTTAACTACTAACTATGGCTACACCTTC. As protein: CASSPSLTTNYGYTF. V is TRBV19 and J is TRBJ1-2; D uncertain. Germline CDR1 and CDR2: LNHDA and SQIVND (reference sequence). CDR3 length equals 15 residues. V gave up 6 bases and J gave up 0 bases, with 14 bases separating them. Looking up the rest from reference TRBV19 and TRBJ1-2 gives the full variable domain: DGGITQSPKYLFRKEGQNVTLSCEQNLNHDAMYWYRQDPGQGLRLIYYSQIVNDFQKGDIAEGYSVSREKKESFPLTVTSAQKNPTAFYLCASSPSLTTNYGYTFGSGTRLTVV.

With regard to this clonotype: One base away lies a much larger clone, so this may be a sequencing read error. The V gene is TRBV7-6, the J gene TRBJ2-7; no definite D call. This CDR3 is 14 amino acids long. Between the trimmed V and J ends, which lost 0 bases and 5 bases, there was a span of 11 bases. The germline V gene has CDR1 SGHVS and CDR2 FNYEAQ. The CDR3 nucleotides are TGTGCCAGCAGCTTAGCAGGCGGTCACAACGAGCAGTACTTC. Translating it yields CASSLAGGHNEQYF.

In this sample, this clonotype turned up once. A junction end diverges from the germline sequence, so it may reflect a read error. The chain couples TRBV28 to TRBJ2-2, with a weak D call TRBD1 (6 bases). This CDR3 has 16 residues. CDR1 and CDR2 from the germline V gene are MDHEN and SYDVKM. The CDR3 loop reads CASSLSDSPDTGELFF. CDR3 in DNA: TGTGCCAGCAGTTTATCGGACAGCCCGGACACCGGGGAGCTGTTCTTT.